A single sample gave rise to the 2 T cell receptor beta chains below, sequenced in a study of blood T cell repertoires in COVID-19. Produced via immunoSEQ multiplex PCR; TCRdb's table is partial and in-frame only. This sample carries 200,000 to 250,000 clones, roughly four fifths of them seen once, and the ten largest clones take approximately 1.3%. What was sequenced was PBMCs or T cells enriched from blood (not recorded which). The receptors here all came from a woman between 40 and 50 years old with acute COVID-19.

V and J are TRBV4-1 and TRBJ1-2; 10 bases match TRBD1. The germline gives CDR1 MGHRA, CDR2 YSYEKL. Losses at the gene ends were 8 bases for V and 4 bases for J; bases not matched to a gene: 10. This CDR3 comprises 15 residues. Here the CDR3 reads CASQTGQGDFYGYTF. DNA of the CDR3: TGCGCCAGCCAAACCGGACAGGGGGATTTCTATGGCTACACCTTC.

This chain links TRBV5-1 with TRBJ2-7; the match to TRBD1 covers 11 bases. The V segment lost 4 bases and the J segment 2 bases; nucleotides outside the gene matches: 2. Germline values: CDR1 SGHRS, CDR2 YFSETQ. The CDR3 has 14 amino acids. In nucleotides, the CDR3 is TGCGCCAGCAGCCCGGGACAGGGGGCCTACGAGCAGTACTTC. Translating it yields CASSPGQGAYEQYF. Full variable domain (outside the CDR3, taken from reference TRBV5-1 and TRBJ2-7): KAGVTQTPRYLIKTRGQQVTLSCSPISGHRSVSWYQQTPGQGLQFLFEYFSETQRNKGNFPGRFSGRQFSNSRSEMNVSTLELGDSALYLCASSPGQGAYEQYFGPGTRLTVT.